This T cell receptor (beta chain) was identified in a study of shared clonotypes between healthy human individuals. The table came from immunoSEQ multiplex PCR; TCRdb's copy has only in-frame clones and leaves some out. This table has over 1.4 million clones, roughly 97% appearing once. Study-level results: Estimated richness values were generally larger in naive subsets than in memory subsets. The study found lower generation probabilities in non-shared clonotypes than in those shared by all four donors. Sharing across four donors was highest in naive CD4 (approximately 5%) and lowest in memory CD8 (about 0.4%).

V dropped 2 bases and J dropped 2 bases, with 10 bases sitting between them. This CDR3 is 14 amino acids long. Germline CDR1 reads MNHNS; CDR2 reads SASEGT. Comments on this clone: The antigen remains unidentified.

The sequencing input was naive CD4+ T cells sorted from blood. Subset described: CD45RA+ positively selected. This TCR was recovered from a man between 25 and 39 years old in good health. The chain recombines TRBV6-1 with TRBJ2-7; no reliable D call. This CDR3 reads CASSENGETYEQYF. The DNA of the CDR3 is TGTGCCAGCAGTGAAAATGGGGAAACCTACGAGCAGTACTTC.